These 14 T cell receptor beta chains came from one sample sequenced in a study of a mutant IDH1 vaccine in newly diagnosed glioma. Time point noted: week 23, last vaccination. Doses comprised 300 ug of mutant IDH1 20-mer peptide each, plus topical imiquimod. Their specific antigens are unknown. Sequencing used immunoSEQ multiplex PCR; TCRdb keeps in-frame clones, though not all of them. The repertoire holds approximately 37,000 clones, around 74% seen once, with about 5% in the top ten. The sample here was PBMCs, taken from a glioma patient whose treatment included an IDH1 peptide vaccine. The receptors were sampled from a man between 50 and 59 years old with glioma.

The gene calls are TRBV29-1 and TRBJ1-1; D is perhaps TRBD1 (5 bases). CDR1 and CDR2 from the germline V gene are SQVTM and ANQGSEA. The CDR3 has 12 residues. The V gene lost 4 bases and the J gene lost 5 bases, with 11 bases spanning the gap. This CDR3 reads CSVARDGTEAFF. CDR3 DNA sequence: TGCAGCGTTGCGAGGGACGGGACTGAAGCTTTCTTT.

The V call is TRBV7-2, the J call TRBJ2-5; 9 nucleotides match TRBD1. Germline V gene lookup returns CDR1 SGHTA and CDR2 FQGNSA. The trim removed 4 bases at V and 5 bases at J, leaving 8 bases unmatched. The CDR3 is made up of 15 amino acids. CDR3 nucleotide sequence: TGTGCCAGCAGCTCACAGGGGGCTTTCTCCGAGACCCAGTACTTC. Protein product: CASSSQGAFSETQYF.

The chain joins TRBV19 to TRBJ1-5; 7 bases are a match to TRBD1. Germline CDR1 reads LNHDA; CDR2 reads SQIVND (reference sequence). The CDR3 sequence is 14 residues long. V shed 6 bases, J shed 6 bases, and the junction held 8 bases outside the gene matches. The DNA for the CDR3 is TGTGCCAGTAGCCCGGACAGGAGGGGTCAGCCCCAGCATTTT. Its translation: CASSPDRRGQPQHF.

The rearrangement joins TRBV19 to TRBJ2-7; the match to TRBD1 covers 8 bases. CDR1 LNHDA and CDR2 SQIVND come from the germline V gene (reference sequence). The CDR3 is 18 amino acids. The V segment lost 1 base and the J segment 1 base; nucleotides outside the gene matches: 12. As DNA, the CDR3 is TGTGCCAGTAGTATAGGACCCCCGACAGGGGCCCAATCCTACGAGCAGTACTTC. Protein product: CASSIGPPTGAQSYEQYF.

V gene TRBV29-1 combines with J gene TRBJ1-1; D is unresolved. Per germline, CDR1 SQVTM and CDR2 ANQGSEA. V lost 1 base, J lost 10 bases, and 4 bases lay in between. The CDR3 is 9 residues long. CDR3 bases: TGCAGCGTTGAAGGGACAGCTTTCTTT. Translated, it gives CSVEGTAFF.

V and J are TRBV5-4 and TRBJ2-5; weak D call: TRBD2 (5 bases). V was trimmed by 4 bases and J by 3 bases, leaving 13 bases between them. The CDR3 extends over 14 amino acids. CDR1 and CDR2 (germline): SGHNT, YYREEE (reference sequence). The CDR3 DNA sequence: TGTGCCAGCAGCCTTAACACCGGGAAAGAGACCCAGTACTTC. Protein product: CASSLNTGKETQYF.

J is TRBJ2-5 and V is TRBV6-5, with D possibly being TRBD1 or TRBD2 (6 bases each). Germline CDR1 and CDR2: MNHEY and SVGAGI. Trimming took off 2 bases at V and 4 bases at J, with 14 bases between the two ends. The CDR3 runs 15 residues. CDR3 coding DNA: TGTGCCAGCAGTTACGCCCCAGGAGGGGGAGAGACCCAGTACTTC. Its protein product is CASSYAPGGGETQYF.

This clone is deemed medium-sized. The gene calls are TRBV2 and TRBJ2-3, with TRBD1 matching 8 bases. Looked up from germline, CDR1 is SNHLY and CDR2 is FYNNEI. CDR3 length: 15 residues. The junction had 8 bases not matched to a gene; V was cut back by 6 bases and J by 3 bases. The CDR3 DNA is TGTGCCAGCAGCGTGGCAGGGGGCGCGACAGATACGCAGTATTTT. Amino acids: CASSVAGGATDTQYF.

V gene TRBV14 combines with J gene TRBJ2-3; perhaps TRBD1 as D (6 bases). CDR3 length equals 15 residues. V was pared by 1 base and J by 6 bases, with 14 bases between. The germline gives CDR1 SGHDN, CDR2 FVKESK. CDR3 in DNA: TGTGCCAGCAGCCAAGGTGTCAGGGGCAGGGATACGCAGTATTTT. Translated, it gives CASSQGVRGRDTQYF.

The V call is TRBV29-1, the J call TRBJ2-3; 9 bases are a match to TRBD2. V lost 0 bases and J lost 8; bases outside the gene matches: 18. The CDR3 runs to 18 residues. The germline V gene encodes CDR1 SQVTM and CDR2 ANQGSEA. The CDR3 region is CSVEDPVPAGGAVGTQYF. The CDR3, as DNA: TGCAGCGTTGAAGATCCAGTCCCAGCGGGGGGTGCCGTTGGTACGCAGTATTTT.

The genes are TRBV29-1 and TRBJ2-2, with 9 bases matching TRBD1. CDR3 size: 16 residues. Germline V CDR1 and CDR2: SQVTM, ANQGSEA. With V trimmed by 1 base and J by 4 bases, 7 bases remained unmatched. The CDR3 coding sequence is TGCAGCGTTGAAGGAAGGGACAGGGAGGCCACCGGGGAGCTGTTTTTT. As protein: CSVEGRDREATGELFF.

The chain employs TRBV10-1 and TRBJ1-1; D gene ambiguous. With 0 bases removed from V and 4 bases from J, the gap between germline ends came to 9 bases. Germline CDR1 reads WNHNN; CDR2 reads SYGVQD (reference sequence). The CDR3 is 14 amino acids. The CDR3 DNA sequence: TGCGCCAGCAGTGAGTCCTCCTGGGGCACTGAAGCTTTCTTT. Its translation: CASSESSWGTEAFF.

The CDR3 loop reads CSVSPTQETQYF. The CDR3 nucleotides are TGCAGCGTTTCCCCCACCCAAGAGACCCAGTACTTC. This chain connects TRBV29-1 to TRBJ2-5; the D is unclear. The germline gives CDR1 SQVTM, CDR2 ANQGSEA. CDR3 length: 12 amino acids. V shed 5 bases and J shed 1 base, with 8 bases lying between them.

This chain connects TRBV7-8 to TRBJ1-5; D might be TRBD1 (6 bases). Germline V gene sequence: CDR1 SGHVS, CDR2 FQNEAQ. Deletions cut 5 bases from V and 0 bases from J, with 14 bases between. The CDR3 length is 16 residues. The CDR3 spells CASSPRTANSNQPQHF. CDR3 in DNA: TGTGCCAGCAGCCCCAGGACAGCGAATAGCAATCAGCCCCAGCATTTT.